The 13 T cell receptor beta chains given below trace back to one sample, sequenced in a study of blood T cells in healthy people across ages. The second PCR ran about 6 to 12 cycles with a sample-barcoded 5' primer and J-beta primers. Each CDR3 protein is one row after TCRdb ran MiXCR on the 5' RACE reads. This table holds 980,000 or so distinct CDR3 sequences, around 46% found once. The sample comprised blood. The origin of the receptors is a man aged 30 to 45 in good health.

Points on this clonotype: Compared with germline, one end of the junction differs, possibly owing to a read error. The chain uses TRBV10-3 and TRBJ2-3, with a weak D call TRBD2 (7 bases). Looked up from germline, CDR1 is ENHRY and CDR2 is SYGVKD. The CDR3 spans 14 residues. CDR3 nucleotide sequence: TGTGCCATCAGTGCGGCGGGGGACACAGATGCGCAGTATTTT. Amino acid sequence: CAISAAGDTDAQYF.

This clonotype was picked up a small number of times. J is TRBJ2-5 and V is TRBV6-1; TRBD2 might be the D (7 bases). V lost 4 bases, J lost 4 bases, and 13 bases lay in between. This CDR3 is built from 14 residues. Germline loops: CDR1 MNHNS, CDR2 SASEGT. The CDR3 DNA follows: TGTGCCAGCAGTGTAACAGGGAGGGGAGAGACCCAGTACTTC. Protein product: CASSVTGRGETQYF.

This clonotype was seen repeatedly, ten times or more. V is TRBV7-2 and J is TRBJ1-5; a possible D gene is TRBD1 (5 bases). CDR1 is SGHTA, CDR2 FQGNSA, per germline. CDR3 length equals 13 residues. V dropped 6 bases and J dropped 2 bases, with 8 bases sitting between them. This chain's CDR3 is CASSLTGNQPQHF. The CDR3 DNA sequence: TGTGCCAGCAGTTTGACAGGCAATCAGCCCCAGCATTTT.

The CDR3 region is CASSQDPRAQETQYF. In DNA form, the CDR3 reads TGCGCCAGCAGCCAAGATCCCAGGGCTCAAGAGACCCAGTACTTC. This chain uses TRBV4-3 with TRBJ2-5; possibly TRBD1 for D (5 bases). This CDR3 comprises 15 residues. CDR1 is LGHNA and CDR2 is YSLEER in the germline V gene. The germline V and J ends were trimmed by 0 bases and 2 bases, with 10 bases remaining between them.

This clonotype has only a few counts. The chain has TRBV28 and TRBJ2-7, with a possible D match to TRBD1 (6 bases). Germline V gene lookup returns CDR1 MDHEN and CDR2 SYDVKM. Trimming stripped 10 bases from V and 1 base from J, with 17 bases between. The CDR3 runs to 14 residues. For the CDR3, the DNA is TGTGCCACCACGATGGACAGCGGATCCTACGAGCAGTACTTC. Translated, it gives CATTMDSGSYEQYF.

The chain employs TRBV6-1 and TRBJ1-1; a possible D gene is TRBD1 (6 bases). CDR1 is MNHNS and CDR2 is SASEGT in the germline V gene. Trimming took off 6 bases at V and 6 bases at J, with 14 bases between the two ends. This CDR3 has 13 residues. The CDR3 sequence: CASRRRGSSEAFF. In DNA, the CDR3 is TGTGCCAGCAGGAGAAGGGGGAGTTCTGAAGCTTTCTTT.

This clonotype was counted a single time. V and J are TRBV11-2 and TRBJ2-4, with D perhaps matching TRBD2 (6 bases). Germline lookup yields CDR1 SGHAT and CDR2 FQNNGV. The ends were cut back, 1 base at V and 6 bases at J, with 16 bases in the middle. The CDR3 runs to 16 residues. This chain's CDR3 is CASSLGILAGINIQYF. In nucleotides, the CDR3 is TGTGCCAGCAGCTTAGGGATTCTGGCGGGGATAAACATTCAGTACTTC.

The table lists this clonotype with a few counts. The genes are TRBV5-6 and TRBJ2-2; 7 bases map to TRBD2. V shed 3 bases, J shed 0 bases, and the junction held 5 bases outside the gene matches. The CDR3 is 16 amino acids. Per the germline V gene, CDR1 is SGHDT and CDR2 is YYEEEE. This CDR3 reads CASSYLGGTNTGELFF. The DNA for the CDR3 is TGTGCCAGCAGCTACCTGGGAGGGACGAACACCGGGGAGCTGTTTTTT. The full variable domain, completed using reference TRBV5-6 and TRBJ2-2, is DAGVTQSPTHLIKTRGQQVTLRCSPKSGHDTVSWYQQALGQGPQFIFQYYEEEERQRGNFPDRFSGHQFPNYSSELNVNALLLGDSALYLCASSYLGGTNTGELFFGEGSRLTVL.

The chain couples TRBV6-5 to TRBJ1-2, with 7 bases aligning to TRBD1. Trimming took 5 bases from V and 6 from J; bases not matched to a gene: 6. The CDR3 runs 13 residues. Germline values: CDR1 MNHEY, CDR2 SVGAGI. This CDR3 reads CASSGDRVDGYTF. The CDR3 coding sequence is TGTGCCAGCAGTGGCGACAGGGTGGATGGCTACACCTTC.

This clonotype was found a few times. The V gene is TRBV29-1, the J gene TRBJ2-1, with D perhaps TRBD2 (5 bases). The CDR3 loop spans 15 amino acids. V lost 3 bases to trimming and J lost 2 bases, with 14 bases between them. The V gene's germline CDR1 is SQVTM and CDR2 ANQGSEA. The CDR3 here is CSVDRATTTYNEQFF. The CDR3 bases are TGCAGCGTTGACCGGGCGACTACCACCTACAATGAGCAGTTCTTC.

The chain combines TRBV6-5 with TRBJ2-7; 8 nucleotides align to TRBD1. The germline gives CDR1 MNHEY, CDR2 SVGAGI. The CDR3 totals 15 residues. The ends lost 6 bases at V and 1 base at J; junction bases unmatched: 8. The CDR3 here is CASSRGQGASYEQYF. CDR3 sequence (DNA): TGTGCCAGCAGCCGGGGGCAGGGGGCATCCTACGAGCAGTACTTC.

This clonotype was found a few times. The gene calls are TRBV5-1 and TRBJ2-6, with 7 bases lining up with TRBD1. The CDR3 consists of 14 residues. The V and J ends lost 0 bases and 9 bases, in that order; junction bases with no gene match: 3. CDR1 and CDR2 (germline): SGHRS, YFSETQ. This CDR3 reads CASSLGQGDNVLTF. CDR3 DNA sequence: TGCGCCAGCAGCTTGGGACAGGGAGACAACGTCCTGACTTTC.

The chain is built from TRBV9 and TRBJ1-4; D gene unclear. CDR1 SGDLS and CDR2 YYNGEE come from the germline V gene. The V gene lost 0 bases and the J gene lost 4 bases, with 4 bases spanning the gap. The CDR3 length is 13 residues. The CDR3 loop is CASSVGINEKLFF. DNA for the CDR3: TGTGCCAGCAGCGTAGGGATTAATGAAAAACTGTTTTTT.